This T cell receptor beta chain was recorded in a study of blood T cell repertoires in COVID-19. Study information: The United States, Italy and Spain supplied acute and convalescent COVID-19 samples. T cells, B-cell-depleted T cells, or PBMCs provided the cDNA or gDNA that served as material.

Source study methods: Amplification of reference gene primers was used by the study to estimate nucleated cell counts. Sequencing used immunoSEQ multiplex PCR; TCRdb keeps in-frame clones, though not all of them. The V and J calls and clone size were taken over from that table, and D and trimming were inferred from the DNA. The data hold roughly 18,000 clones, with roughly four fifths observed a single time. This CDR3 contains 14 residues. The germline CDR1 and CDR2 sequences are SGDLS and YYNGEE. V lost 4 bases and J 4 bases, leaving 15 bases between the germline ends. The V gene is TRBV9, the J gene TRBJ2-7; a weak D match, TRBD2 (7 bases). The sequenced sample consisted of peripheral blood. The TCR originated in a human donor in a cohort sampled during active COVID-19. The CDR3 loop is CASSRGAGDYEQYF. CDR3 DNA: TGTGCCAGCAGCCGGGGGGCAGGAGATTACGAGCAGTACTTC. The full variable domain, rest sourced from reference TRBV9 and TRBJ2-7, is DSGVTQTPKHLITATGQRVTLRCSPRSGDLSVYWYQQSLDQGLQFLIQYYNGEERAKGNILERFSAQQFPDLHSELNLSSLELGDSALYFCASSRGAGDYEQYFGPGTRLTVT.